Reported below is one TCR beta chain. J lost 2 bases, V lost 1 base, and 8 bases had no gene match. The CDR3 loop spans 17 amino acids. Germline V CDR1 and CDR2: SGHTA, FQGNSA. The table came from immunoSEQ multiplex PCR; TCRdb's copy has only in-frame clones and leaves some out. The sample holds approximately 20,000 clones, approximately 90% seen once. The entry originates in a study of blood T cell repertoires in COVID-19. About the study: From the United States, Italy and Spain came samples of acute and convalescent COVID-19.

The genes are TRBV7-2 and TRBJ2-4, with 7 bases lining up with TRBD1. The sample comprised peripheral blood. The sequence was collected from a man aged 70 or older with acute or convalescent COVID-19. The CDR3 nucleotides read TGTGCCAGCAGCTTAGGGCCGGGACAGTTTACCAAAAACATTCAGTACTTC. Its translation: CASSLGPGQFTKNIQYF.